These T cell receptor beta chains were read from a single sample in a study of T-cell memory formation after mild COVID-19. TCRdb ran MiXCR on the 5' RACE reads and lists one entry per CDR3 protein. The profile shows some 210,000 distinct CDR3 sequences, around 16% of them singletons. Sequenced: PBMCs or a T cell subset sorted from them (not recorded which). The receptors here all came from an adult woman who had mild COVID-19 (a few samples of this study predate the infection). Cell type and time point are not known. Each CDR3 is given with its conserved first and last residue.

v_gene,CDR3aa
TRBV3-1,CASSPDDVFQPQHF
TRBV5-4,CASSVGQTHYGYTF
TRBV20-1,CSATRDLAGAHTDTQYF
TRBV12-3/TRBV12-4,CASSPASGTSTDTQYF
TRBV3-1,CASSQTLGSYNEQFF
TRBV14,CASSHGGVYGYTF
TRBV20-1,CSAKQGVYEKLFF
TRBV4-2,CASSKEDRIDPHNEQFF
TRBV5-6,CASSFGTALVEQYF
TRBV2,CASSDRTSGSNEQFF